This T cell receptor beta chain was retrieved from a study of T cells expressing NK-cell markers. As for this clonotype: Its antigen remains unknown.

The germline CDR1 and CDR2 sequences are DFQATT and SNEGSKA (reference sequence). CDR3 length: 18 residues. Generation of TCR beta cDNA was performed by 5'RACE template switching incorporating UMIs. TCRdb reanalyzed the 5' RACE reads, giving one entry per CDR3 protein sequence and no DNA. The sample holds roughly 160,000 distinct CDR3 sequences. Study observations and caveats: In about 6 donors, dominant NKG2C+ clonotypes were about 1.0-7.0% of CD8+ T cells. Clarity on HCMV specificity was lacking for the expanded NKG2C+ T cell clones.

The sequence was collected from a man aged 18 to 69 in good health. The source material was blood T cells: a sorted CD56 or NKG2C T cell subset, CD4+ or CD8+ T cells, or bulk PBMC T cells (not recorded which). The V and J genes are TRBV20-1 and TRBJ1-1; TCRdb calls TRBD1, which cannot be checked without DNA. This chain's CDR3 is CSARDLTGAVVLNTEAFF.